These 24 T cell receptor beta chains originate from one sample sequenced in a study of T-cell reconstitution after alpha-beta-depleted transplantation in children. Unique molecular identifiers were incorporated into the prepared TCRbeta library. TCRdb independently ran MiXCR on the PCR reads; one entry per CDR3 protein. The sample lists 700,000 to 950,000 distinct CDR3 sequences, roughly 15% occurring once. Sequencing was performed on PBMCs, mostly from graft donor cells, taken 360 days after TCRalphabeta/CD19-depleted stem cell transplant. These receptors originate from a male patient younger than 18 who had a stem cell transplant for acute lymphoblastic leukemia, so the T cells may come from the graft donor.

The CDR3: CASSPRLAGATYSYNEQFF. CDR3 sequence (DNA): TGTGCCAGCAGCCCGAGACTAGCGGGAGCGACCTACTCCTACAATGAGCAGTTCTTC. V is TRBV7-9 and J is TRBJ2-1; 12 bases agree with TRBD2. The germline CDR1 and CDR2 sequences are SEHNR and FQNEAQ (reference sequence). This CDR3 is 19 amino acids long. V shed 5 bases, J shed 0 bases, and the junction held 11 bases outside the gene matches.

This clonotype has only a few counts. The J gene is TRBJ2-3, the V gene TRBV9; 10 nucleotides line up with TRBD2. V gave up 1 base and J gave up 2 bases; unmatched junction bases: 13. This CDR3 region has 19 residues. CDR1 is SGDLS and CDR2 is YYNGEE in the germline V gene. In DNA, the CDR3 is TGTGCCAGCAGCGTATCTAGCGGGAGAGACGGTTGGAACACAGATACGCAGTATTTT. Residues: CASSVSSGRDGWNTDTQYF.

V usage is TRBV10-1 and J usage is TRBJ2-7; 9 bases match TRBD2. The length of the CDR3 is 15 residues. Losses at the gene ends were 2 bases for V and 9 bases for J; bases not matched to a gene: 11. CDR1 and CDR2 (germline): WNHNN, SYGVQD (reference sequence). The CDR3 here is CASSEEAAGGGSQYF. The CDR3 nucleotides read TGCGCCAGCAGTGAGGAGGCAGCGGGAGGCGGTTCGCAGTACTTC.

The chain joins TRBV10-1 to TRBJ2-3; D gene ambiguous. CDR3 length: 15 amino acids. V dropped 3 bases and J dropped 2 bases, with 12 bases sitting between them. Germline CDR1 WNHNN, CDR2 SYGVQD (reference sequence). CDR3 DNA: TGCGCCAGCAGTGAATCGGCCCGGACCACAGATACGCAGTATTTT. As protein: CASSESARTTDTQYF.

This chain uses TRBV29-1 with TRBJ2-3; TRBD1 might be the D (5 bases). Germline CDR1 and CDR2: SQVTM and ANQGSEA. The CDR3 has 17 amino acids. Trimming took off 8 bases at V and 8 bases at J, with 32 bases between the two ends. The CDR3 nucleotides read TGCAGCCGAACGATCCACGGGTTGGGTTTGGGTGGGGCTACGCAGTATTTT. It is translated as CSRTIHGLGLGGATQYF.

The chain combines TRBV29-1 with TRBJ2-1; possibly TRBD2 for D (6 bases). The ends were cut back, 0 bases at V and 0 bases at J, with 9 bases in the middle. The germline CDR1 and CDR2 sequences are SQVTM and ANQGSEA. This CDR3 spans 15 amino acids. CDR3 coding DNA: TGCAGCGTTGAAGAAGGCGGGACCTCCTACAATGAGCAGTTCTTC. Translated: CSVEEGGTSYNEQFF.

The chain is built from TRBV12-5 and TRBJ2-1; D gene uncertain. Germline V gene lookup returns CDR1 LGHNT and CDR2 FRNRAP. The CDR3 is 15 residues long. V shed 6 bases and J shed 0 bases, with 12 bases lying between them. The CDR3 spells CASGIHPGSYNEQFF. CDR3 bases: TGTGCTAGTGGCATCCACCCGGGCTCCTACAATGAGCAGTTCTTC.

The chain carries TRBV7-2 and TRBJ2-7, with D possibly matching TRBD2 (6 bases). With 3 bases removed from V and 2 bases from J, the gap between germline ends came to 17 bases. CDR3 length: 16 amino acids. The germline CDR1 and CDR2 sequences are SGHTA and FQGNSA. The CDR3: CASSLWGAGPAYEQYF. The CDR3 DNA reads TGTGCCAGCAGCTTGTGGGGAGCGGGCCCTGCCTACGAGCAGTACTTC.

This clonotype turned up a few times. The genes are TRBV29-1 and TRBJ1-3, with D possibly being TRBD1 (5 bases). V was shortened by 7 bases and J by 4 bases, with 11 bases between the two germline ends. CDR1 and CDR2 (germline): SQVTM, ANQGSEA. The CDR3 is made up of 12 amino acids. DNA for the CDR3: TGCAGCGGGGCCAACAGGGGAAACACCATATATTTT. Translation gives CSGANRGNTIYF.

This clonotype was picked up a small number of times. The genes are TRBV18 and TRBJ2-5; 8 bases match TRBD1. V lost 0 bases and J lost 6; bases outside the gene matches: 9. Germline CDR1 reads KGHSH; CDR2 reads LQKENI. CDR3 length equals 16 residues. The CDR3 coding sequence is TGTGCCAGCTCACCACCGTCCCAGGGGGCCGGAAAGACCCAGTACTTC. Protein sequence: CASSPPSQGAGKTQYF.

The chain couples TRBV5-5 to TRBJ1-1, with 7 positions matching TRBD1. V was clipped by 5 bases and J by 7 bases; unmatched bases: 8. CDR1 and CDR2 (germline): SGHKS, YYEKEE (reference sequence). The CDR3 is made up of 13 amino acids. CDR3 DNA sequence: TGTGCCAGCAGTTATGAGGGGGCGGGTGAAGCTTTCTTT. Protein sequence: CASSYEGAGEAFF.

This clonotype has only a few counts. This sequence joins TRBV7-7 and TRBJ2-1; TRBD1 is a possible D gene (7 bases). This CDR3 contains 19 residues. CDR1 and CDR2 from the germline V gene are SSHAT and FNYEAQ (reference sequence). Trimming took 5 bases from V and 7 from J, leaving 30 bases between them. CDR3 coding DNA: TGTGCCAGCAGCCTTAATCTTTACGTGGGGCAGGGGGGATATAATGAGCAGTTCTTC. It yields the protein CASSLNLYVGQGGYNEQFF. Looking up the rest from reference TRBV7-7 and TRBJ2-1 gives the full variable domain: GAGVSQSPRYKVTKRGQDVTLRCDPISSHATLYWYQQALGQGPEFLTYFNYEAQPDKSGLPSDRFSAERPEGSISTLTIQRTEQRDSAMYRCASSLNLYVGQGGYNEQFFGPGTRLTVL.

The chain carries TRBV5-1 and TRBJ2-6; D ambiguous. V gave up 6 bases and J gave up 0 bases, with 10 bases separating them. Germline assignment: CDR1 SGHRS and CDR2 YFSETQ. CDR3 length: 15 residues. This CDR3 is CASKQISSGANVLTF. CDR3 DNA: TGCGCCAGCAAACAGATTAGCTCTGGGGCCAACGTCCTGACTTTC.

Only a few counts were recorded for this clonotype. The chain links TRBV19 to TRBJ2-1; 11 bases agree with TRBD1. The CDR3 has 15 residues. V trimming: 3 bases; J trimming: 10 bases; junction bases outside the gene matches: 8. Germline CDR1 and CDR2: LNHDA and SQIVND (reference sequence). CDR3: CASSIGGTGGSEQFF. The CDR3 region has the DNA TGTGCCAGTAGTATCGGGGGGACAGGGGGATCCGAGCAGTTCTTC.

The gene calls are TRBV18 and TRBJ2-1; D tentatively reads TRBD1 or TRBD2 (6 bases each). The CDR3 spans 12 residues. Between the trimmed V and J ends, which lost 0 bases and 14 bases, there was a span of 11 bases. Germline values: CDR1 KGHSH, CDR2 LQKENI. The CDR3 DNA follows: TGTGCCAGCTCACCACCGGGGGGCTGGAAGTTCTTC. This translates into CASSPPGGWKFF.

The chain couples TRBV5-6 to TRBJ2-7, with D uncertain. The V and J ends lost 8 bases and 4 bases respectively, with 19 bases between them. Germline V gene sequence: CDR1 SGHDT, CDR2 YYEEEE. The CDR3 runs to 14 residues. CDR3 sequence: CASGWAFEDYEQYF. The CDR3 region has the DNA TGTGCCAGTGGCTGGGCATTCGAGGATTACGAGCAGTACTTC.

This clonotype was counted a few times. The chain has TRBV28 and TRBJ2-1; 12 positions agree with TRBD2. J gave up 4 bases and V 6 bases, and 10 bases lay outside the gene matches. This CDR3 contains 17 residues. Germline V gives CDR1 MDHEN, CDR2 SYDVKM. CDR3 sequence (DNA): TGTGCCAGCAGCAAATACCGGACTAGCGGGGTTTACAATGAGCAGTTCTTC. Translating it yields CASSKYRTSGVYNEQFF.

The rearrangement links TRBV7-2 to TRBJ2-1, with D perhaps TRBD2 (5 bases). The V and J ends lost 4 bases and 5 bases respectively, with 21 bases between them. CDR3 size: 17 residues. Germline V gene data show CDR1 as SGHTA and CDR2 as FQGNSA. CDR3 sequence reads: CASSYLEGWGIHNEQFF. Written as DNA, the CDR3 is TGTGCCAGCAGCTATTTAGAGGGCTGGGGAATACACAATGAGCAGTTCTTC.

The chain is built from TRBV3-1 and TRBJ2-1, with D unclear. The V end lost 0 bases, the J end lost 9 bases, and 15 bases lay between the germline ends. The germline V gene has CDR1 LGHDT and CDR2 YNNKEL (reference sequence). The CDR3 is made up of 15 amino acids. This CDR3 reads CASSQDISLGSEQFF. In DNA form, the CDR3 reads TGTGCCAGCAGCCAAGACATTTCCTTGGGGTCTGAGCAGTTCTTC.

This clonotype was counted only a few times. V and J are TRBV5-5 and TRBJ1-2; D call uncertain. Germline CDR1 reads SGHKS; CDR2 reads YYEKEE (reference sequence). V was pared by 3 bases and J by 0 bases, with 12 bases between. This CDR3 has 15 residues. The DNA of the CDR3 is TGTGCCAGCAGCTCCCGCCAGGAAGCTAACTATGGCTACACCTTC. The encoded protein is CASSSRQEANYGYTF.

The rearrangement uses TRBV7-6 and TRBJ2-2; D unclear. Per the germline V gene, CDR1 is SGHVS and CDR2 is FNYEAQ. V lost 3 bases to trimming and J lost 6 bases, with 11 bases between them. This CDR3 has 14 residues. This CDR3 reads CASSFSPGAGELFF. CDR3 nucleotides: TGTGCCAGCAGCTTTAGTCCAGGTGCCGGGGAGCTGTTTTTT.

The chain recombines TRBV2 with TRBJ2-5; D call uncertain. The CDR3 has 13 residues. Germline CDR1 is SNHLY and CDR2 is FYNNEI. With 1 base removed from V and 2 bases from J, the gap between germline ends came to 5 bases. Here the CDR3 reads CASSEGPQETQYF. The CDR3 DNA follows: TGTGCCAGCAGTGAAGGCCCGCAAGAGACCCAGTACTTC.

In this sample, this clonotype turned up a few times. The chain carries TRBV30 and TRBJ2-7; D possibly matches TRBD1 or TRBD2 (5 bases each). CDR3 size: 12 residues. Germline CDR1 and CDR2: GTSNPN and SVGIG (reference sequence). V was trimmed by 5 bases and J by 0 bases, leaving 8 bases between them. The CDR3 DNA reads as TGTGCCTGGGGGACCGCCTCCTACGAGCAGTACTTC. It encodes CAWGTASYEQYF.

As concerns this clonotype: Possible read error: a much larger clone is one base away. The chain is built from TRBV29-1 and TRBJ1-1; no reliable D call. The germline CDR1 and CDR2 sequences are SQVTM and ANQGSEA. The CDR3 covers 11 residues. The CDR3 coding sequence is TGCAGCGTCCCCGATGAGGCTGAATCTTTCTTT. It yields the protein CSVPDEAESFF.